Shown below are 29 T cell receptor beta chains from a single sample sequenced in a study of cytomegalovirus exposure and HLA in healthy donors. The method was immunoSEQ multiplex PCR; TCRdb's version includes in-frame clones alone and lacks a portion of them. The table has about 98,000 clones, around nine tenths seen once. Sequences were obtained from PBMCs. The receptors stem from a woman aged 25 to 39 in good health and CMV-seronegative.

This CDR3 reads CASSFDRGRIDEQFF. CDR3 coding DNA: TGTGCCAGCAGTTTCGACAGGGGGCGCATAGATGAGCAGTTCTTC. This chain joins TRBV27 and TRBJ2-1; TRBD1 matches 10 bases. Germline V gene sequence: CDR1 MNHEY, CDR2 SMNVEV (reference sequence). V lost 3 bases, J lost 8 bases, and 7 bases stayed unmatched. The CDR3 runs 15 residues.

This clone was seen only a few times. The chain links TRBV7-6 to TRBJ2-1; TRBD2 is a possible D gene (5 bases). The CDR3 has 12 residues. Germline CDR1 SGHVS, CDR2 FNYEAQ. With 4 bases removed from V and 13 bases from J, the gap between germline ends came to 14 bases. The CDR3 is CASSSPGSLQFF. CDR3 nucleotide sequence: TGTGCCAGCAGCTCGCCGGGATCTCTACAGTTCTTC.

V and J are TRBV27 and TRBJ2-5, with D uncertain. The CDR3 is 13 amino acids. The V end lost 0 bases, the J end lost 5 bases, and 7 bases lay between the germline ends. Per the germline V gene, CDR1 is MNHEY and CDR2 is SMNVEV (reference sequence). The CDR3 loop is CASSLSGWETQYF. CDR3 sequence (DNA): TGTGCCAGCAGTTTATCCGGTTGGGAGACCCAGTACTTC.

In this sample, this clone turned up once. The CDR3 DNA reads as TGTGCCAGCAGCCCAGGAGGTCTGAACACTGAAGCTTTCTTT. Translation gives CASSPGGLNTEAFF. The gene calls are TRBV5-6 and TRBJ1-1; no clear D. The CDR3 spans 14 residues. Germline loops: CDR1 SGHDT, CDR2 YYEEEE. Trimming shortened V by 4 bases and J by 0 bases, and 10 bases separated the two germline ends. The entire variable domain, with the rest obtained from reference TRBV5-6 and TRBJ1-1, is as follows: DAGVTQSPTHLIKTRGQQVTLRCSPKSGHDTVSWYQQALGQGPQFIFQYYEEEERQRGNFPDRFSGHQFPNYSSELNVNALLLGDSALYLCASSPGGLNTEAFFGQGTRLTVV.

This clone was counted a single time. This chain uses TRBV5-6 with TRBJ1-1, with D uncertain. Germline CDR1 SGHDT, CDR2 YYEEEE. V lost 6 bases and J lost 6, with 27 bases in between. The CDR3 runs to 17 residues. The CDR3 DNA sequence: TGTGCCAGCAACCTATCCTTTGGCCCCCGGGGTACCGCTGAAGCTTTCTTT. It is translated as CASNLSFGPRGTAEAFF.

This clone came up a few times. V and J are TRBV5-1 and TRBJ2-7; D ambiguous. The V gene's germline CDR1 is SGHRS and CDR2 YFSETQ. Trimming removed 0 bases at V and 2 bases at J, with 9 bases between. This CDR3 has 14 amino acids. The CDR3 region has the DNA TGCGCCAGCAGCTTGGCATCCCAGACCTACGAGCAGTACTTC. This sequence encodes CASSLASQTYEQYF. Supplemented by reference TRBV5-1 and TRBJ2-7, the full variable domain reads KAGVTQTPRYLIKTRGQQVTLSCSPISGHRSVSWYQQTPGQGLQFLFEYFSETQRNKGNFPGRFSGRQFSNSRSEMNVSTLELGDSALYLCASSLASQTYEQYFGPGTRLTVT.

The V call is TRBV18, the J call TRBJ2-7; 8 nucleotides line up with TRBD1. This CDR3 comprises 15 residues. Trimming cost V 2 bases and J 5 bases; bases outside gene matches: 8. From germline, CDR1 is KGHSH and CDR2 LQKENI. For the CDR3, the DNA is TGTGCCAGCTCACCAGAGCAGGGGGCAAGGAACGAGCAGTACTTC. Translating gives CASSPEQGARNEQYF. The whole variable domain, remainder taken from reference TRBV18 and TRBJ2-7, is NAGVMQNPRHLVRRRGQEARLRCSPMKGHSHVYWYRQLPEEGLKFMVYLQKENIIDESGMPKERFSAEFPKEGPSILRIQQVVRGDSAAYFCASSPEQGARNEQYFGPGTRLTVT.

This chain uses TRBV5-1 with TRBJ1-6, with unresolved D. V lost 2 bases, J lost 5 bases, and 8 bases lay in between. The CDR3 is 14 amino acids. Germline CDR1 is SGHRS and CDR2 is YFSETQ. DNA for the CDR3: TGCGCCAGCAGCTTCAACACAGATAATTCACCCCTCCACTTT. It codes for CASSFNTDNSPLHF.

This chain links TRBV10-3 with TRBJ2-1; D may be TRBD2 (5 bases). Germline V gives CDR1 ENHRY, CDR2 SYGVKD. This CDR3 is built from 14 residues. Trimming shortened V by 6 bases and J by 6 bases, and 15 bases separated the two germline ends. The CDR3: CAIRNTSTPNEQFF. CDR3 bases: TGTGCCATCAGGAATACTAGTACCCCCAATGAGCAGTTCTTC.

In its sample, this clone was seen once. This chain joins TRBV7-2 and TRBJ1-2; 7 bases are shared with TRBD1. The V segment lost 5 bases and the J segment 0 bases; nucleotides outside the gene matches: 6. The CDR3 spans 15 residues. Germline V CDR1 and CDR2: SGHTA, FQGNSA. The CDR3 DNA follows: TGTGCCAGCAGCCCTTCGACAGGGTCTAACTATGGCTACACCTTC. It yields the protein CASSPSTGSNYGYTF.

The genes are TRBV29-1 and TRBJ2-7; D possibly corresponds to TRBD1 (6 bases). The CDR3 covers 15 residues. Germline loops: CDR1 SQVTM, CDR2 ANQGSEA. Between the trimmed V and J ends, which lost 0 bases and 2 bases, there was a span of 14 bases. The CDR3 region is CSVEDQGTRAYEQYF. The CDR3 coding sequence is TGCAGCGTTGAAGATCAAGGGACACGAGCCTACGAGCAGTACTTC.

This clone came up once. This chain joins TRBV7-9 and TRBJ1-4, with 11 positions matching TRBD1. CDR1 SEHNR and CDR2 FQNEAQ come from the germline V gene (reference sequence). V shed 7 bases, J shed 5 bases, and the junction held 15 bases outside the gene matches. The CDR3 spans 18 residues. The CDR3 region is CASTEFPGQGDLNEKLFF. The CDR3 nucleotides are TGTGCCAGCACCGAATTCCCGGGACAGGGGGACTTAAATGAAAAACTGTTTTTT. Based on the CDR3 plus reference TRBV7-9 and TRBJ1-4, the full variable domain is DTGVSQNPRHKITKRGQNVTFRCDPISEHNRLYWYRQTLGQGPEFLTYFQNEAQLEKSRLLSDRFSAERPKGSFSTLEIQRTEQGDSAMYLCASTEFPGQGDLNEKLFFGSGTQLSVL.

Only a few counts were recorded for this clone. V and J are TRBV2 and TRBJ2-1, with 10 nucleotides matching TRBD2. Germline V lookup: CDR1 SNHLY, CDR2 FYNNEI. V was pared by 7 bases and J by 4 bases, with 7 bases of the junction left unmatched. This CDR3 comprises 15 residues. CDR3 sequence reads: CASTRSGGTYNEQFF. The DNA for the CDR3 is TGTGCCAGCACCCGTAGCGGGGGGACTTACAATGAGCAGTTCTTC. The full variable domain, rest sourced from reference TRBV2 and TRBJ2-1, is EPEVTQTPSHQVTQMGQEVILRCVPISNHLYFYWYRQILGQKVEFLVSFYNNEISEKSEIFDDQFSVERPDGSNFTLKIRSTKLEDSAMYFCASTRSGGTYNEQFFGPGTRLTVL.

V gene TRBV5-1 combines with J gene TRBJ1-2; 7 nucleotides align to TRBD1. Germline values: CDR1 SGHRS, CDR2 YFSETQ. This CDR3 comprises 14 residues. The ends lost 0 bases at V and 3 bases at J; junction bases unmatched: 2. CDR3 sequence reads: CASSLGTGDYGYTF. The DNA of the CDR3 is TGCGCCAGCAGCTTGGGAACAGGGGACTATGGCTACACCTTC.

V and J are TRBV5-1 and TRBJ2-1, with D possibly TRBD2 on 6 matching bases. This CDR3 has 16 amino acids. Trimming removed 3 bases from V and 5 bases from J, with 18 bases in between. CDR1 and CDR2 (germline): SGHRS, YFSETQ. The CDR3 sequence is CASSWVSGRGDNEQFF. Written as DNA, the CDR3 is TGCGCCAGCAGCTGGGTAAGCGGGCGAGGGGACAATGAGCAGTTCTTC.

The CDR3 bases are TGTGCCAGCAGTGACAGGGCCACGAACACTGAAGCTTTCTTT. Its protein is CASSDRATNTEAFF. The chain carries TRBV6-1 and TRBJ1-1, with D possibly TRBD1 on 5 matching bases. This CDR3 spans 14 amino acids. The V and J ends lost 3 bases and 1 base respectively, with 9 bases between them. In germline, CDR1 is MNHNS, CDR2 SASEGT.

CDR3 coding DNA: TGTGCCAGCAGTCCAAGGGTGGCTAGCGGGAGTTGGAACGAGCAGTACTTC. The encoded protein is CASSPRVASGSWNEQYF. The rearrangement links TRBV27 to TRBJ2-7; 10 bases line up with TRBD2. Germline CDR1 is MNHEY and CDR2 is SMNVEV (reference sequence). Trimming at V came to 5 bases and at J to 5 bases, leaving 15 bases not matched to a gene. The CDR3 has 17 residues.

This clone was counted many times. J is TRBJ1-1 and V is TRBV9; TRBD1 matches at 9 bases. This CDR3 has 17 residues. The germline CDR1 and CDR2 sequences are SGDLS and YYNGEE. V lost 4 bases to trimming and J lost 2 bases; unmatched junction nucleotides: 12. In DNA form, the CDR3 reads TGTGCCAGCAGCTCCTCAGGGGGGGACAGGGCAAACACTGAAGCTTTCTTT. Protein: CASSSSGGDRANTEAFF.

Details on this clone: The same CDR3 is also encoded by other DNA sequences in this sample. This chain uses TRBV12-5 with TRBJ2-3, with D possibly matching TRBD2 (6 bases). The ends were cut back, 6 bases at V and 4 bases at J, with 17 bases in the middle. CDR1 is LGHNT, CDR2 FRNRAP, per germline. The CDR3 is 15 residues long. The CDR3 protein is CASGKSGGAADTQYF. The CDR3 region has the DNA TGTGCTAGTGGGAAGAGCGGAGGGGCGGCAGATACGCAGTATTTT. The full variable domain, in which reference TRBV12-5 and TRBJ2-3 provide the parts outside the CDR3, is DARVTQTPRHKVTEMGQEVTMRCQPILGHNTVFWYRQTMMQGLELLAYFRNRAPLDDSGMPKDRFSAEMPDATLATLKIQPSEPRDSAVYFCASGKSGGAADTQYFGPGTRLTVL.

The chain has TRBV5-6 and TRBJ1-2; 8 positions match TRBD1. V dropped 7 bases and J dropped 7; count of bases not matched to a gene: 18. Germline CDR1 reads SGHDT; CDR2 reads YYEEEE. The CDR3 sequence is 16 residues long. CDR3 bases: TGTGCCAGCGGATCATCCTCCGCAGGGGGCGCAGGTGGCTACACCTTC. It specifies CASGSSSAGGAGGYTF. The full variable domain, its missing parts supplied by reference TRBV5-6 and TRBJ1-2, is DAGVTQSPTHLIKTRGQQVTLRCSPKSGHDTVSWYQQALGQGPQFIFQYYEEEERQRGNFPDRFSGHQFPNYSSELNVNALLLGDSALYLCASGSSSAGGAGGYTFGSGTRLTVV.

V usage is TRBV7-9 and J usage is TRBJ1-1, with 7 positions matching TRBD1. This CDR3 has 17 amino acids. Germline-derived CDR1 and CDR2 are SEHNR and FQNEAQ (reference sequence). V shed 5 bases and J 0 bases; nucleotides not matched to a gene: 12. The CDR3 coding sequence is TGTGCCAGCAGCGCATTGGACAGGAGATCCATGAACACTGAAGCTTTCTTT. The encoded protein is CASSALDRRSMNTEAFF.

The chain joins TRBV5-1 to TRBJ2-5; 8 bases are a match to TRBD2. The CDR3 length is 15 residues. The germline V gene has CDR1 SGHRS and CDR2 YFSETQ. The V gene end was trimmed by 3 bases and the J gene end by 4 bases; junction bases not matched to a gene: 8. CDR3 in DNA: TGCGCCAGCAGCTGGGGTGTGAGCGGGGGAGAGACCCAGTACTTC. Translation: CASSWGVSGGETQYF.

As DNA, the CDR3 is TGTGCCAGCCAATCCCCCCAACTAGCGGGAGGGACAGATACGCAGTATTTT. Encoded protein: CASQSPQLAGGTDTQYF. The chain recombines TRBV28 with TRBJ2-3, with 13 positions matching TRBD2. Trimming removed 8 bases from V and 3 bases from J; junction bases left unmatched: 11. Germline-derived CDR1 and CDR2 are MDHEN and SYDVKM. This CDR3 spans 17 amino acids.

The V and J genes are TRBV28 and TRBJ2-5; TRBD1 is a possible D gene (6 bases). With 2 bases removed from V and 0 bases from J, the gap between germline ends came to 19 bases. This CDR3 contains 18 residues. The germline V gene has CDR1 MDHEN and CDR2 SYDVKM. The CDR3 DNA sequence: TGTGCCAGCAGTTTAGCGCCTCGGACAGCTAGGTACCAAGAGACCCAGTACTTC. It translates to CASSLAPRTARYQETQYF.

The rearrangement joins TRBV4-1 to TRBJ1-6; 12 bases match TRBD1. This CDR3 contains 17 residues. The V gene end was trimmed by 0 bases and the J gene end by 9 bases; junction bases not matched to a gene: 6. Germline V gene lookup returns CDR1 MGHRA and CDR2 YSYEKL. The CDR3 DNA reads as TGCGCCAGCAGCCAAGATACTCCGGGACAGGGGGCTTCACCCCTCCACTTT. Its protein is CASSQDTPGQGASPLHF.

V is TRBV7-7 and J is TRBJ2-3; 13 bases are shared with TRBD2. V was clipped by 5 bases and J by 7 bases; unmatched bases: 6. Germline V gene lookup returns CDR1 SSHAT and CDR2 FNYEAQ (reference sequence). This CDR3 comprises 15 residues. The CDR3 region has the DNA TGTGCCAGCAGCCAGACTAGCGGGGGGAGTTATACGCAGTATTTT. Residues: CASSQTSGGSYTQYF.

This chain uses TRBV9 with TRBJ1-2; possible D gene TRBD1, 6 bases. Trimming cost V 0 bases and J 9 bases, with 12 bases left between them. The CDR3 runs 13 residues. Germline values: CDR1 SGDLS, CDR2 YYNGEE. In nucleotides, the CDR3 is TGTGCCAGCAGCGTAGACAGGGTTTCTAGCTACACCTTC. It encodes CASSVDRVSSYTF.

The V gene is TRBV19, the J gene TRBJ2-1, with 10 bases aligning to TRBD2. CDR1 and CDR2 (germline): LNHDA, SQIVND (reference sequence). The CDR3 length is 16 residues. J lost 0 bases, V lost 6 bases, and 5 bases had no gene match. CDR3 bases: TGTGCCAGTAGGAGGACTAGCGGCCTCTCCTACAATGAGCAGTTCTTC. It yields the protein CASRRTSGLSYNEQFF.

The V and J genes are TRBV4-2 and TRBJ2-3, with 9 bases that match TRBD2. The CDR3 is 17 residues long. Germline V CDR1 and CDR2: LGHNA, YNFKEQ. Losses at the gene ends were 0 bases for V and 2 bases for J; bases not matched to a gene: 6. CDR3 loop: CASSQDLLAGITDTQYF. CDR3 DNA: TGTGCCAGCAGCCAAGATCTGCTAGCGGGGATCACAGATACGCAGTATTTT.